These 25 T cell receptor beta chains were sequenced from one sample in a study of CXCR3-negative and CXCR3-positive naive CD8 T cells (dated by TCRdb to between 2018 and 2021). Here is what the overall study found, with its caveats: Compared with CXCR3-negative naive cells, CXCR3-positive naive cells had TRB CDR3s with higher hydrophobicity (lower Kidera factor 4), lower energy, and higher strength and volume indices.

No antigens are known for them. The instrument was a NextSeq 550. The Human TCR Profiling Kit (MiLaboratory) was used to prepare UMI-labeled 5' RACE TRB cDNA libraries. TCRdb reprocessed the raw reads; every CDR3 protein sequence is a single record, and DNA is not supplied. In this sample's table one finds some 150,000 distinct CDR3 sequences. The ten largest account for 0.41% of the sample. Sequencing was carried out using naive CXCR3+ CD8+ T cells from blood. Sample cell subset or site, as interpreted from the label and publication: CD45RO-CCR7+CD27+CD95- naive CD8+ T cells expressing CXCR3 (TNR3+). Receptor source: a human donor in good health. Some clones in this sample may be carry-over from other donors' samples.

The rearrangement uses TRBV11-2 and TRBJ2-2; without DNA, the TCRdb call of TRBD1 cannot be checked. Germline CDR1 SGHAT, CDR2 FQNNGV. The length of the CDR3 is 14 residues. The CDR3 sequence is CASSLWGRAGELFF.

This chain connects TRBV20-1 to TRBJ2-1. Per germline, CDR1 DFQATT and CDR2 SNEGSKA (reference sequence). CDR3 length: 14 amino acids. The CDR3 loop reads CSARWIGFYNEQFF.

The rearrangement links TRBV28 to TRBJ2-5. This CDR3 contains 16 residues. The germline V gene has CDR1 MDHEN and CDR2 SYDVKM. CDR3: CASSSKFGRNQETQYF.

J is TRBJ1-1 and V is TRBV6-5; TCRdb's D call, TRBD1, is unchecked because there is no DNA. This CDR3 is built from 17 residues. CDR1 MNHEY and CDR2 SVGAGI come from the germline V gene. The CDR3 protein is CASSTWTPTGLNTEAFF.

The gene calls are TRBV9 and TRBJ2-7; TCRdb lists TRBD1, though no DNA is available to test this call. Germline lookup yields CDR1 SGDLS and CDR2 YYNGEE. This CDR3 contains 15 residues. The CDR3 protein is CASSGAGTGIYEQYF. The complete variable domain, with remaining parts taken from reference TRBV9 and TRBJ2-7, reads DSGVTQTPKHLITATGQRVTLRCSPRSGDLSVYWYQQSLDQGLQFLIQYYNGEERAKGNILERFSAQQFPDLHSELNLSSLELGDSALYFCASSGAGTGIYEQYFGPGTRLTVT.

The chain employs TRBV13 and TRBJ2-7. The CDR3 covers 13 residues. Germline CDR1 is PRHDT and CDR2 is FYEKMQ (reference sequence). The CDR3 sequence: CASSPTSSYEQYF.

The rearrangement links TRBV7-8 to TRBJ2-1; with no DNA, the TCRdb D assignment of TRBD1 cannot be verified. The germline V gene has CDR1 SGHVS and CDR2 FQNEAQ. The length of the CDR3 is 15 residues. The CDR3 loop reads CASSLHPGPDEEQFF.

The chain couples TRBV5-4 to TRBJ2-5; absent DNA, TCRdb's TRBD1 call cannot be checked. This CDR3 contains 16 residues. CDR1 is SGHNT and CDR2 is YYREEE in the germline V gene (reference sequence). CDR3 protein: CASSLVGGGGEETQYF.

The rearrangement links TRBV7-9 to TRBJ2-1; the D call of TRBD1 rests on TCRdb alone, since no DNA is present to check it. The germline V gene has CDR1 SEHNR and CDR2 FQNEAQ (reference sequence). The CDR3 runs 15 residues. Here the CDR3 reads CASSERDRDYNEQFF.

J is TRBJ2-5 and V is TRBV7-9; TCRdb picks TRBD1, but there is no DNA to check that call. Germline CDR1 reads SEHNR; CDR2 reads FQNEAQ (reference sequence). There are 17 residues in the CDR3. CDR3 protein: CASSLVGVEAVGETQYF.

This chain joins TRBV4-3 and TRBJ2-7; TCRdb names TRBD1, which stays unverified in the absence of DNA. Germline CDR1 is LGHNA and CDR2 is YSLEER. This CDR3 contains 16 residues. The CDR3 reads CASSQAWEIGAREQYF.

The chain couples TRBV28 to TRBJ2-7; TCRdb's D gene call, TRBD2, goes unchecked for lack of DNA. This CDR3 region has 14 residues. CDR1 and CDR2 (germline): MDHEN, SYDVKM. The CDR3 loop reads CASSFGDYTYEQYF.

The chain couples TRBV19 to TRBJ2-3; TCRdb outputs TRBD1, but without DNA this stays unchecked. The CDR3 spans 15 residues. Germline lookup yields CDR1 LNHDA and CDR2 SQIVND (reference sequence). The CDR3: CASSIDGRRTDTQYF.

The rearrangement joins TRBV15 to TRBJ2-7; the D gene TCRdb calls, TRBD2, cannot be checked with no DNA. CDR3 length: 14 residues. In germline, CDR1 is LNHNV, CDR2 YYDKDF (reference sequence). The CDR3 reads CATARAGGGYEQYF.

This sequence joins TRBV7-9 and TRBJ2-5; TCRdb selects TRBD1, and the lack of DNA leaves this call unchecked. CDR1 SEHNR and CDR2 FQNEAQ come from the germline V gene (reference sequence). This CDR3 contains 14 residues. The CDR3: CASSEPQGLETQYF.

This rearrangement joins TRBV6-1 to TRBJ1-1; TCRdb reports TRBD1, a call that lacks DNA to check it against. The CDR3 runs 18 residues. Germline loops: CDR1 MNHNS, CDR2 SASEGT. This CDR3 reads CASSENPPGQTPNTEAFF.

This chain connects TRBV4-1 to TRBJ2-5; TCRdb's D call of TRBD2 is untestable without DNA. The CDR3 loop spans 15 amino acids. Germline CDR1 and CDR2: MGHRA and YSYEKL. CDR3 loop: CASSHSLGGGETQYF.

The rearrangement joins TRBV15 to TRBJ2-3; TCRdb's D call, TRBD1, is unchecked because there is no DNA. Germline V lookup: CDR1 LNHNV, CDR2 YYDKDF (reference sequence). This CDR3 is 13 amino acids long. The CDR3 loop is CATRDPPGNTQYF.

The CDR3 reads CASSPLVGRSGYEQYF. The chain links TRBV7-9 to TRBJ2-7; the D gene TCRdb calls, TRBD2, cannot be checked with no DNA. CDR3 size: 16 residues. Germline loops: CDR1 SEHNR, CDR2 FQNEAQ (reference sequence).

The chain uses TRBV4-1 and TRBJ2-5; the D gene TCRdb calls, TRBD2, cannot be checked with no DNA. Germline CDR1 reads MGHRA; CDR2 reads YSYEKL. The CDR3 has 17 residues. CDR3 in amino acids: CASSQVRGGGARETQYF.

The V and J genes are TRBV7-3 and TRBJ2-3; TCRdb's D gene call, TRBD1, goes unchecked for lack of DNA. Germline V gene lookup returns CDR1 SGHTA and CDR2 FQGTGA. CDR3 length: 15 amino acids. The CDR3 region is CASSPSGLGADTQYF.

Here the CDR3 reads CSARGPGGEVAEQFF. The V call is TRBV20-1, the J call TRBJ2-1; TCRdb reports TRBD1, a call that lacks DNA to check it against. Germline V lookup: CDR1 DFQATT, CDR2 SNEGSKA (reference sequence). This CDR3 has 15 amino acids.

The V and J genes are TRBV4-1 and TRBJ2-7; with no DNA, the TCRdb D assignment of TRBD1 cannot be verified. The CDR3 is made up of 15 amino acids. Germline CDR1 and CDR2: MGHRA and YSYEKL. This CDR3 is CASSHGGTGFYEQYF.

The chain recombines TRBV4-1 with TRBJ2-7; the D call from TCRdb, TRBD1, cannot be confirmed without DNA. From germline, CDR1 is MGHRA and CDR2 YSYEKL. This CDR3 is 16 amino acids long. CDR3 residues: CASSQGSRGASYEQYF.

V usage is TRBV9 and J usage is TRBJ2-7; TCRdb's D call, TRBD1, is unchecked because there is no DNA. Germline values: CDR1 SGDLS, CDR2 YYNGEE. The CDR3 is made up of 16 amino acids. CDR3 protein: CASSVSPSGAHHEQYF.